Following are 11 T cell receptor beta chains from one sample sequenced in a study of shared clonotypes between healthy human individuals. Measured with immunoSEQ multiplex PCR; TCRdb has only the in-frame clones, and not every one. This sample carries more than 1,200,000 clones, 98% to 99% of them seen once, and the ten largest clones take under 0.45%. The sequencing sample was made of naive CD4+ T cells sorted from blood. Indicated subset: CD45RA+ positively selected. The source is a man between 25 and 39 years old in good health.

This clone has only one observation. This rearrangement joins TRBV6-5 to TRBJ2-7, with 8 bases matching TRBD1. Germline V gene lookup returns CDR1 MNHEY and CDR2 SVGAGI. The CDR3 length is 15 residues. V gave up 10 bases and J gave up 4 bases; unmatched junction bases: 15. DNA of the CDR3: TGTGCCACCCGGTCCCGACAGGGGATCATATACGAGCAGTACTTC. Protein product: CATRSRQGIIYEQYF.

V is TRBV5-6 and J is TRBJ2-7; D is ambiguous. CDR1 is SGHDT and CDR2 is YYEEEE in the germline V gene. V lost 0 bases, J lost 2 bases, and 6 bases lay in between. The CDR3 runs 13 residues. The chain's CDR3 is CASSLGAAYEQYF. CDR3 DNA: TGTGCCAGCAGCTTGGGGGCCGCCTACGAGCAGTACTTC.

The chain is built from TRBV18 and TRBJ2-2, with 10 bases identical to TRBD1. The CDR3 is 17 residues long. Germline V gene sequence: CDR1 KGHSH, CDR2 LQKENI. V trimming: 3 bases; J trimming: 4 bases; junction bases outside the gene matches: 8. The CDR3 reads CASSPIRQGAFTGELFF. The CDR3 DNA follows: TGTGCCAGCTCACCCATAAGACAGGGGGCTTTCACCGGGGAGCTGTTTTTT.

The chain links TRBV2 to TRBJ2-3; TRBD2 agrees at 11 bases. The CDR3 is 16 amino acids. Germline V gene lookup returns CDR1 SNHLY and CDR2 FYNNEI. After removal of 5 bases from V and 4 bases from J, the junction contained 8 bases not matched to a gene. The CDR3 reads CASSYLAGGPPDTQYF. CDR3 bases: TGTGCCAGCAGTTATCTAGCGGGGGGCCCCCCAGATACGCAGTATTTT.

The chain joins TRBV2 to TRBJ1-3, with D uncertain. The germline V and J ends were trimmed by 3 bases and 0 bases, with 3 bases remaining between them. Germline lookup yields CDR1 SNHLY and CDR2 FYNNEI. The CDR3 totals 13 residues. CDR3 amino acids: CASSDFSGNTIYF. The CDR3 coding sequence is TGTGCCAGCAGTGATTTCTCTGGAAACACCATATATTTT. The variable domain in full, with the rest retrieved from reference TRBV2 and TRBJ1-3, is EPEVTQTPSHQVTQMGQEVILRCVPISNHLYFYWYRQILGQKVEFLVSFYNNEISEKSEIFDDQFSVERPDGSNFTLKIRSTKLEDSAMYFCASSDFSGNTIYFGEGSWLTVV.

The genes are TRBV30 and TRBJ1-5, with TRBD1 matching 7 bases. The germline V gene has CDR1 GTSNPN and CDR2 SVGIG (reference sequence). V dropped 4 bases and J dropped 5; count of bases not matched to a gene: 5. The CDR3 consists of 13 residues. CDR3 sequence: CAWTERGHQPQHF. The CDR3 nucleotides are TGTGCCTGGACCGAGAGGGGGCATCAGCCCCAGCATTTT.

This clone was counted once. This rearrangement joins TRBV5-1 to TRBJ2-5; TRBD2 matches 11 bases. V was pared by 7 bases and J by 3 bases, with 8 bases of the junction left unmatched. Germline V gene sequence: CDR1 SGHRS, CDR2 YFSETQ. The CDR3 is 15 amino acids. The CDR3 DNA sequence: TGCGCCAGCCTAATTAAGACTAGCGGGAAAGAGACCCAGTACTTC. It is translated as CASLIKTSGKETQYF.

V usage is TRBV25-1 and J usage is TRBJ2-2, with D tentatively TRBD1 or TRBD2 (5 bases each). This CDR3 has 14 amino acids. V lost 6 bases, J lost 0 bases, and 8 bases lay in between. The germline CDR1 and CDR2 sequences are MGHDK and SYGVNS. CDR3 sequence (DNA): TGTGCCAGCAGGGGGGAGTCGAACACCGGGGAGCTGTTTTTT. Translation: CASRGESNTGELFF. The full variable domain, in which reference TRBV25-1 and TRBJ2-2 provide the parts outside the CDR3, is EADIYQTPRYLVIGTGKKITLECSQTMGHDKMYWYQQDPGMELHLIHYSYGVNSTEKGDLSSESTVSRIRTEHFPLTLESARPSHTSQYLCASRGESNTGELFFGEGSRLTVL.

V and J are TRBV11-3 and TRBJ2-1, with 9 bases identical to TRBD2. CDR1 is SGHNT and CDR2 is YENEEA in the germline V gene. The J segment lost 8 bases and the V segment lost 3 bases, leaving 8 bases of the junction unmatched. This CDR3 is 15 amino acids long. DNA for the CDR3: TGTGCCAGCAGCTTTTTTAGCGGGAGTACGGATGAGCAGTTCTTC. This codes for CASSFFSGSTDEQFF.

V gene TRBV28 combines with J gene TRBJ1-5; the match to TRBD1 covers 8 bases. Germline lookup yields CDR1 MDHEN and CDR2 SYDVKM. V was pared by 5 bases and J by 2 bases, with 8 bases of the junction left unmatched. This CDR3 region has 16 residues. The CDR3 nucleotides are TGTGCCAGCAGTGCCGGACAGGGACGAGGCAATCAGCCCCAGCATTTT. It translates to CASSAGQGRGNQPQHF. Combining the CDR3 with reference TRBV28 and TRBJ1-5 gives the whole variable domain DVKVTQSSRYLVKRTGEKVFLECVQDMDHENMFWYRQDPGLGLRLIYFSYDVKMKEKGDIPEGYSVSREKKERFSLILESASTNQTSMYLCASSAGQGRGNQPQHFGDGTRLSIL.

Remarks on this clone: The sample contains more than one DNA sequence encoding this CDR3. V is TRBV10-3 and J is TRBJ1-5; D is ambiguous. The ends were cut back, 0 bases at V and 6 bases at J, with 3 bases in the middle. Germline V gene data show CDR1 as ENHRY and CDR2 as SYGVKD. This CDR3 spans 12 amino acids. CDR3 sequence reads: CAISESGQPQHF. CDR3 in DNA: TGTGCCATCAGTGAGTCGGGTCAGCCCCAGCATTTT.